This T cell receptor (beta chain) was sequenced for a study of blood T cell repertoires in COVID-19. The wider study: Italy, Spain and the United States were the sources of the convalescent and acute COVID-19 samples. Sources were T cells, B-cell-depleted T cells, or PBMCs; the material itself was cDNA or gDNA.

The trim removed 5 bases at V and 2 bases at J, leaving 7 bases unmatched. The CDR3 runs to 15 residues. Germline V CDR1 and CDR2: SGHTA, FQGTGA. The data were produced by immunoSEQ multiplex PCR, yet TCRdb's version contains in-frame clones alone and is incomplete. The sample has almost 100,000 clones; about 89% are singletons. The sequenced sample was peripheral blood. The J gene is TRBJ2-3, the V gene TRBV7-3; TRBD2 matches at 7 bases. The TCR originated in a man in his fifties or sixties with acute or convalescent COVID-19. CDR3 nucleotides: TGTGCCAGCAGCGCAGGACTAGTAAACACAGATACGCAGTATTTT. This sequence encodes CASSAGLVNTDTQYF.